A single sample is the source of the 3 T cell receptor beta chains below, sequenced in a study of CD8+ T cells in alopecia areata (dated by TCRdb to 2016 to 2018). Pooled mouse cutaneous lymph node cells were stained for CD4, CD8alpha, NKG2D, NKG2ACE and other markers, then sorted on a BD Influx. Library generation was performed with the immunoSEQ multiplex PCR assay. RNA was extracted from all samples and reverse transcribed into cDNA as template for TCR sequencing. TCRdb holds this immuneACCESS table with in-frame rearrangements only. Some clones are missing; in checked studies, unresolved V genes explain under half, and the rest has no known cause. With approximately 280,000 clones recorded, this sample contains no clone counted only once. 1.2% of the sample goes to the ten largest clones. Sequenced: CD4+ T cells sorted from a lymph node. These receptor sequences come from a C3H/HeJ mouse with alopecia areata. This line of mice carries MHC haplotype H2-k.

Points on this clone: Germline and genes: mouse. With the read ending 4 residues before the CDR3 end, the germline J gene is used to fill in that end. The rearrangement uses TRBV1 and TRBJ2-1; D is possibly TRBD1 (7 bases). V dropped 0 bases and J dropped 0 bases, with 15 bases sitting between them. This CDR3 contains 18 residues. The V gene's germline CDR1 is NSQYPW and CDR2 LRSPGD (reference sequence). CDR3 sequence: CTCSADLGGRGNYAEQFF. The CDR3 bases that were read are TGCACCTGCAGTGCAGATTTAGGGGGCCGGGGTAACTATGCT.

With regard to this clone: Any gene name here is a mouse gene name. The read falls 4 residues short of the CDR3 end, and the missing part is taken from the germline J gene. V is TRBV13-3 and J is TRBJ2-2, with D possibly TRBD1 on 6 matching bases. CDR1 NNHDY and CDR2 SYVADS come from the germline V gene. The CDR3 runs to 15 residues. V lost 0 bases, J lost 4 bases, and 10 bases lay in between. CDR3 sequence: CASSDEQGGTGQLYF. The CDR3 bases that were read are TGTGCCAGCAGTGATGAACAGGGAGGCACCGGG. The whole variable domain, filled in from reference TRBV13-3 and TRBJ2-2, reads EAAVTQSPRSKVAVTGGKVTLSCHQTNNHDYMYWYRQDTGHGLRLIHYSYVADSTEKGDIPDGYKASRPSQENFSLILELASLSQTAVYFCASSDEQGGTGQLYFGEGSKLTVL.

Remarks on this clone: Germline and genes: mouse. The read falls 3 residues short of the CDR3 end, and the missing part is taken from the germline J gene. The sample holds other DNA sequences that translate to the same CDR3. The V and J genes are TRBV13-1 and TRBJ1-6; 7 bases align to TRBD1. TRBJ1-6 is given ORF status, its function remaining uncertain. This CDR3 has 14 residues. J was trimmed by 4 bases and V by 3 bases; bases with no gene match: 1. Germline V CDR1 and CDR2: NSHNY, SYGAGN. The sequenced CDR3 bases are TGTGCCAGCAGTGCACAGGGGTATAATTCGCCC. Its translation is CASSAQGYNSP. The whole CDR3 protein reads CASSAQGYNSPLYF.